This T cell receptor beta chain derives from a study of cytomegalovirus exposure and HLA in healthy donors. Study-level results: TCR sequences were mostly rare, though some public TCRs occurred in many donors. For most subjects, TCR beta sequences were reported to predict HLA-A and HLA-B alleles with accuracy. For cytomegalovirus status, the classifier reportedly gave diagnoses with high specificity and sensitivity.

Germline CDR1 and CDR2: LNHNV and YYDKDF (reference sequence). The CDR3 extends over 14 amino acids. V was clipped by 0 bases and J by 5 bases, with 9 bases between them. Both 60 Vbeta primers and 13 Jbeta primers went into the PCR. Original methodology: Unique TCR beta chains totaled roughly 80 million in a later count, with roughly 11 million of them shared. The method was immunoSEQ multiplex PCR; TCRdb's version includes in-frame clones alone and lacks a portion of them. V and J calls plus clone size are reproduced from that table; the DNA served to infer D and trimming. The table records about 200,000 clones, approximately 81% of them present only once. Comment on this clone: What it binds is not known.

The chain couples TRBV15 to TRBJ2-3; D is ambiguous. This sequence originates from a man under 40 in good health and CMV-seronegative. Sequencing used PBMCs. In nucleotides, the CDR3 is TGTGCCACCAGCAGAGAACTGGTGGTAGATACGCAGTATTTT. It codes for CATSRELVVDTQYF.